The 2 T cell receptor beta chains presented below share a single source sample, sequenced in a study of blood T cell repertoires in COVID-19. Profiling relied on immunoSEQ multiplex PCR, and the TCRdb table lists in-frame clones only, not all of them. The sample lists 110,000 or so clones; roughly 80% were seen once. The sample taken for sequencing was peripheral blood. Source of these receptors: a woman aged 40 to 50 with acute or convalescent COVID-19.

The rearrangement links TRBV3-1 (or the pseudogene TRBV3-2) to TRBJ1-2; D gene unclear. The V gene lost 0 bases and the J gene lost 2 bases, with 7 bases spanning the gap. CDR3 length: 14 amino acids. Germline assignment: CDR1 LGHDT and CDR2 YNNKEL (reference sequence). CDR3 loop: CASSQDLQNYGYTF. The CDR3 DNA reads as TGTGCCAGCAGCCAAGATTTGCAGAACTATGGCTACACCTTC.

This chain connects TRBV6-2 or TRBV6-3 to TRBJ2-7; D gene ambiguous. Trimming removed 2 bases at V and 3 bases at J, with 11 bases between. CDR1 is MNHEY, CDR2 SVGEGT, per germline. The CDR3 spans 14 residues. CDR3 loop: CASSYLGEHYEQYF. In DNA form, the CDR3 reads TGTGCCAGCAGTTACCTCGGTGAGCACTACGAGCAGTACTTC.